This T cell receptor (beta chain) is from a study of PD-1 blockade in classical Hodgkin lymphoma. The time point is: cycle 4 day 1 (C4D1), after less than 7 weeks of nivolumab. All patients experienced relapse after autologous stem cell transplantation, and brentuximab vedotin exposure was variable. Researchers report purifying CD4+ T cells from thawed PBMCs by magnetic negative selection. Measured with immunoSEQ multiplex PCR; TCRdb has only the in-frame clones, and not every one. Of around 25,000 clones listed, roughly 85% are singletons. This CDR3 region has 13 residues. V shed 4 bases and J shed 4 bases, with 8 bases lying between them. CDR1 MNHEY and CDR2 SVGAGI come from the germline V gene.

The sample here was CD4+ T cells from blood, taken before the fourth cycle of nivolumab. The receptor was derived from a human donor with classical Hodgkin lymphoma. This sequence joins TRBV6-5 and TRBJ1-5; D ambiguous. The CDR3 sequence: CASSSVRNQPQHF. CDR3 DNA: TGTGCCAGCAGTTCTGTTCGAAATCAGCCCCAGCATTTT.